Presented here are 17 T cell receptor beta chains from one specimen sequenced in a study of beta chain features in type 1 diabetes. The entirety of the isolated RNA underwent reverse transcription, so expressed TCRB transcripts were sequenced. Clones were sequenced by immunoSEQ multiplex PCR, and TCRdb holds only the in-frame ones, with some missing. The sample includes under 550,000 clones, about 10% of them seen just once. Sequenced input: naive CD4+ T cells from blood. All receptors come from a woman younger than 30 in good health.

The sample holds a few counts of this clone. The rearrangement joins TRBV10-2 to TRBJ2-7, with D perhaps matching TRBD2 (5 bases). Trimming removed 8 bases from V and 4 bases from J, with 15 bases in between. The CDR3 is 13 amino acids. CDR1 WSHSY and CDR2 SAAADI come from the germline V gene. The CDR3 here is CASSNSRGYEQYV. Here the CDR3 DNA reads TGCGCCAGCTCGAATAGTCGGGGATACGAGCAGTACGTC.

This chain joins TRBV7-2 and TRBJ1-1, with a weak D call TRBD1 (5 bases). Trimming pared 3 bases from V and 7 bases from J, leaving 9 bases between. Per germline, CDR1 SGHTA and CDR2 FQGNSA. This CDR3 contains 12 residues. The CDR3 nucleotides are TGTGCCAGCAGCTTGGGGCTGGGTGAAGCTTTCTTT. As protein: CASSLGLGEAFF.

This clone has just a few counts. The DNA of the CDR3 is TGCGCCAGCAGCTACAGGGAGAACACTGAAGCTTTCTTT. Its translation is CASSYRENTEAFF. The chain carries TRBV4-1 and TRBJ1-1, with D tentatively TRBD1 (6 bases). The CDR3 extends over 13 amino acids. CDR1 is MGHRA and CDR2 is YSYEKL in the germline V gene. V dropped 5 bases and J dropped 1 base, with 8 bases sitting between them.

V is TRBV7-6 and J is TRBJ1-4; tentatively, D is TRBD1 (6 bases). Germline CDR1 and CDR2: SGHVS and FNYEAQ. This CDR3 spans 16 amino acids. V was cut by 2 bases and J by 8 bases, with 18 bases left in between. The CDR3 protein is CASSLRNTGIGEKLFF. CDR3 nucleotides: TGTGCCAGCAGCTTACGTAATACAGGGATCGGGGAAAAACTGTTTTTT. Together with reference TRBV7-6 and TRBJ1-4, the CDR3 gives the full variable domain: GAGVSQSPRYKVTKRGQDVALRCDPISGHVSLYWYRQALGQGPEFLTYFNYEAQQDKSGLPNDRFSAERPEGSISTLTIQRTEQRDSAMYRCASSLRNTGIGEKLFFGSGTQLSVL.

V is TRBV6-6 and J is TRBJ1-5; maybe TRBD1 (5 bases). With 5 bases removed from V and 0 bases from J, the gap between germline ends came to 11 bases. Germline V gene lookup returns CDR1 MNHNY and CDR2 SVGAGI (reference sequence). The length of the CDR3 is 15 residues. CDR3 residues: CASSQTGISNQPQHF. The CDR3 DNA sequence: TGTGCCAGCAGTCAAACAGGAATTAGCAATCAGCCCCAGCATTTT.

The rearrangement joins TRBV2 to TRBJ1-2, with D perhaps matching TRBD1 (5 bases). The CDR3 has 12 amino acids. Trimming left V 4 bases short and J 3 bases short, with 6 bases between. Germline CDR1 SNHLY, CDR2 FYNNEI. This CDR3 is CASSAQDYGYTF. DNA of the CDR3: TGTGCCAGCAGTGCACAGGACTATGGCTACACCTTC. The full variable domain, with the rest looked up from reference TRBV2 and TRBJ1-2, is EPEVTQTPSHQVTQMGQEVILRCVPISNHLYFYWYRQILGQKVEFLVSFYNNEISEKSEIFDDQFSVERPDGSNFTLKIRSTKLEDSAMYFCASSAQDYGYTFGSGTRLTVV.

This clone was counted only a few times. The V call is TRBV7-3, the J call TRBJ2-3; D not resolved. Germline lookup yields CDR1 SGHTA and CDR2 FQGTGA. CDR3 length equals 12 residues. V lost 4 bases and J lost 9, with 11 bases in between. This CDR3 reads CASSYPGTTQYF. CDR3 DNA: TGTGCCAGCAGCTATCCCGGTACCACGCAGTATTTT. The full variable domain, with the rest looked up from reference TRBV7-3 and TRBJ2-3, is GAGVSQTPSNKVTEKGKYVELRCDPISGHTALYWYRQSLGQGPEFLIYFQGTGAADDSGLPNDRFFAVRPEGSVSTLKIQRTERGDSAVYLCASSYPGTTQYFGPGTRLTVL.

This rearrangement joins TRBV19 to TRBJ2-3; the D is unclear. V was cut by 2 bases and J by 2 bases, with 2 bases left in between. The germline CDR1 and CDR2 sequences are LNHDA and SQIVND (reference sequence). The CDR3 loop spans 12 amino acids. DNA for the CDR3: TGTGCCAGTAGTATATTCACAGATACGCAGTATTTT. Protein sequence: CASSIFTDTQYF.

There are many counts of this clone. This chain links TRBV2 with TRBJ2-4, with D unclear. Germline loops: CDR1 SNHLY, CDR2 FYNNEI. V was pared by 5 bases and J by 6 bases, with 5 bases between. CDR3 length: 11 amino acids. CDR3 DNA sequence: TGTGCCAGCAGTTCCGGAAACATTCAGTACTTC. This sequence encodes CASSSGNIQYF.

The rearrangement joins TRBV30 to TRBJ1-1; TRBD1 matches 9 bases. This CDR3 contains 16 residues. With 2 bases clipped from V and 5 bases from J, the junction kept 12 bases outside the gene matches. The germline gives CDR1 GTSNPN, CDR2 SVGIG (reference sequence). The DNA for the CDR3 is TGTGCCTGGAGTAAATTTCCGGGACAGGGTGGAACTGAAGCTTTCTTT. Protein sequence: CAWSKFPGQGGTEAFF.

This chain links TRBV13 with TRBJ2-1; 7 bases align to TRBD1. The CDR3 extends over 14 amino acids. The V gene end was trimmed by 7 bases and the J gene end by 2 bases; junction bases not matched to a gene: 5. Germline values: CDR1 PRHDT, CDR2 FYEKMQ (reference sequence). The DNA for the CDR3 is TGTGCCAGCAACCGACAGGGACCCTACAATGAGCAGTTCTTC. Its protein product is CASNRQGPYNEQFF.

A remark on this clone: Other DNA variants within this sample encode the same CDR3. The rearrangement links TRBV5-1 to TRBJ2-5, with D uncertain. The germline V gene has CDR1 SGHRS and CDR2 YFSETQ. V gave up 0 bases and J gave up 5 bases, with 17 bases separating them. This CDR3 comprises 16 residues. CDR3 amino acids: CASSLAMGRLGETQYF. CDR3 sequence (DNA): TGCGCCAGCAGCTTGGCTATGGGTCGCCTCGGGGAGACCCAGTACTTC. The variable domain in full, with the rest retrieved from reference TRBV5-1 and TRBJ2-5, is KAGVTQTPRYLIKTRGQQVTLSCSPISGHRSVSWYQQTPGQGLQFLFEYFSETQRNKGNFPGRFSGRQFSNSRSEMNVSTLELGDSALYLCASSLAMGRLGETQYFGPGTRLLVL.

This chain uses TRBV2 with TRBJ2-5, with 15 bases matching TRBD2. The CDR3 totals 20 residues. Per the germline V gene, CDR1 is SNHLY and CDR2 is FYNNEI. The V and J ends lost 4 bases and 2 bases, in that order; junction bases with no gene match: 14. DNA for the CDR3: TGTGCCAGCAGTGTGATTAAGAAACTGGGACTAGCGGGAGGACAAGAGACCCAGTACTTC. Protein sequence: CASSVIKKLGLAGGQETQYF.

This clone was observed a handful of times. The chain is built from TRBV21-1 and TRBJ2-7; TRBD2, as called in the table, went unchecked against the DNA. TRBV21-1 is described as a pseudogene. This CDR3 spans 21 amino acids. CDR3 residues: CASRSLHQTSLAGGYMHEQYV. CDR3 DNA: TGTGCCAGCCGTTCACTCCACCAGACCTCCCTAGCGGGGGGTTATATGCACGAGCAGTACGTC.

The CDR3 DNA reads TGTGCCAGCAGCTGGGACAGGGGGAACTATGGCTACACCTTC. Translation gives CASSWDRGNYGYTF. V usage is TRBV7-3 and J usage is TRBJ1-2; 11 nucleotides agree with TRBD1. Trimming took 4 bases from V and 2 from J; bases not matched to a gene: 0. This CDR3 has 14 amino acids. In germline, CDR1 is SGHTA, CDR2 FQGTGA.

This clone has just a few counts. V is TRBV4-1 and J is TRBJ2-3; TRBD1 matches 8 bases. Unmatched junction bases numbered 15, after V lost 1 base and J lost 0 bases. There are 20 residues in the CDR3. Germline-derived CDR1 and CDR2 are MGHRA and YSYEKL. The CDR3 sequence is CASSQVAGQVDWVSTDTQYF. CDR3 sequence (DNA): TGCGCCAGCAGCCAAGTTGCGGGACAGGTTGATTGGGTCAGCACAGATACGCAGTATTTT.

The gene calls are TRBV4-1 and TRBJ1-4; D ambiguous. The CDR3 sequence is 13 residues long. The V gene's germline CDR1 is MGHRA and CDR2 YSYEKL. V lost 1 base and J lost 11, with 11 bases in between. As DNA, the CDR3 is TGCGCCAGCAGCCAAGTAGGATCGGGGAAACTGTTTTTT. It is translated as CASSQVGSGKLFF.